The source of this T cell receptor beta chain is a study of shared clonotypes between healthy human individuals. Study observations and caveats: The sole specimen, blood, was sampled, and tissue repertoires likely differ. Sharing of clonotypes among donors was expected to vary with sequencing depth.

Researchers drew on about 100 million PBMCs for genomic DNA from unsorted samples. The V gene's germline CDR1 is SGHTS and CDR2 YDEGEE. This CDR3 comprises 16 residues. V was clipped by 0 bases and J by 2 bases; unmatched bases: 3. Comments on this clone: The target antigen is unknown.

In the original processing: ImmunoSEQ junction-only sequences lacked quality scores, so their filtering differed. The repertoire was sequenced with immunoSEQ multiplex PCR; TCRdb's copy has only in-frame clones and lacks some. V, J and clone size were drawn from that table, and D and trimming were deduced from the DNA. The sample yields roughly 500,000 clones, roughly 77% seen once. This clonotype originated in a woman aged 40-49 years in good health. Some clones in this sample may be carry-over from other donors' samples. The genes are TRBV5-8 and TRBJ2-3; 10 positions agree with TRBD2. The specimen sequenced was PBMCs. DNA for the CDR3: TGTGCCAGCAGCTTGGGGACTAGCGGACCCACAGATACGCAGTATTTT. Its translation: CASSLGTSGPTDTQYF.